Shown below are 20 T cell receptor beta chains from a single sample sequenced in a study of cytomegalovirus exposure and HLA in healthy donors (dated by TCRdb to the late 2010s). To prepare the library, the immunoSEQ multiplex PCR assay was applied. TCRdb mirrors the immuneACCESS table, restricted to in-frame sequences. Some clones are absent from its copies; in checked studies, under half trace to an unresolved V gene, and the reason for the others is unknown. This sample gives some 86,000 clones in total; roughly 93% of them show up just once. 3.6% of the sample lies in the top ten. Sequences were obtained from PBMCs. The receptors stem from a woman between 25 and 40 years old in good health and CMV-seronegative.

This chain joins TRBV9 and TRBJ1-2, with D unclear. Per germline, CDR1 SGDLS and CDR2 YYNGEE. CDR3 length: 11 amino acids. V shed 5 bases and J shed 3 bases, with 5 bases lying between them. CDR3 protein: CASRRDYGYTF. As DNA, the CDR3 is TGTGCCAGCAGGCGGGACTATGGCTACACCTTC.

The chain joins TRBV29-1 to TRBJ1-1, with no clear D. Germline loops: CDR1 SQVTM, CDR2 ANQGSEA. The CDR3 totals 12 residues. V gave up 4 bases and J gave up 2 bases, with 8 bases separating them. CDR3 DNA sequence: TGCAGCGTTGGGCAGGTCAACACTGAAGCTTTCTTT. It yields the protein CSVGQVNTEAFF.

The genes are TRBV7-9 and TRBJ2-7; 8 nucleotides line up with TRBD1. V dropped 4 bases and J dropped 1; count of bases not matched to a gene: 9. CDR1 SEHNR and CDR2 FQNEAQ come from the germline V gene (reference sequence). This CDR3 comprises 16 residues. Written as DNA, the CDR3 is TGTGCCAGCAGCTGGTGGGGCGGGACAGGATCCTACGAGCAGTACTTC. Its translation is CASSWWGGTGSYEQYF.

The chain employs TRBV4-1 and TRBJ2-1; D might be TRBD2 (6 bases). V was trimmed by 11 bases and J by 0 bases, leaving 26 bases between them. The CDR3 sequence is 18 residues long. Germline loops: CDR1 MGHRA, CDR2 YSYEKL. The CDR3 loop is CARPRRGGRWSSYNEQFF. CDR3 DNA sequence: TGCGCCCGCCCTCGGCGGGGCGGCCGATGGAGCTCCTACAATGAGCAGTTCTTC.

The chain has TRBV18 and TRBJ2-5; 7 nucleotides agree with TRBD1. CDR3 length: 11 residues. V dropped 2 bases and J dropped 9; count of bases not matched to a gene: 0. Germline V gene sequence: CDR1 KGHSH, CDR2 LQKENI. The CDR3 loop reads CASSPDRAQYF. CDR3 in DNA: TGTGCCAGCTCACCAGACAGGGCCCAGTACTTC.

The chain combines TRBV6-5 with TRBJ1-4; 9 nucleotides match TRBD1. V lost 2 bases to trimming and J lost 8 bases; unmatched junction nucleotides: 3. This CDR3 region has 14 residues. Germline V gives CDR1 MNHEY, CDR2 SVGAGI. CDR3 nucleotide sequence: TGTGCCAGCAGTTACGAGGACAGGGGCGAAAAACTGTTTTTT. Protein sequence: CASSYEDRGEKLFF.

The V call is TRBV5-1, the J call TRBJ2-1, with D possibly being TRBD2 (5 bases). This CDR3 has 14 amino acids. Germline CDR1 SGHRS, CDR2 YFSETQ. The germline V and J ends were trimmed by 0 bases and 9 bases, with 13 bases remaining between them. The CDR3 coding sequence is TGCGCCAGCAGCTTGGAACTAGTACGGACTGAGCAGTTCTTC. Translation gives CASSLELVRTEQFF.

The chain has TRBV28 and TRBJ2-5; 10 bases fit TRBD2. Germline assignment: CDR1 MDHEN and CDR2 SYDVKM. CDR3 length: 14 residues. The trim removed 4 bases at V and 7 bases at J, leaving 6 bases unmatched. The chain's CDR3 is CASSYLSGGWTQYF. CDR3 DNA sequence: TGTGCCAGCAGTTACCTTAGCGGGGGGTGGACCCAGTACTTC.

For this clone: At one end the junction does not follow the germline gene, possibly because of a read error. Other nucleotide sequences from this sample produce the same CDR3. DNA for the CDR3: TGTGCCAGCTCGCGGACTAGTATGTCCGGTGAGCAATTCTTC. It yields the protein CASSRTSMSGEQFF. The chain links TRBV2 to TRBJ2-1; 7 bases line up with TRBD2. The CDR3 length is 14 residues. The germline V gene encodes CDR1 SNHLY and CDR2 FYNNEI.

The chain carries TRBV10-3 and TRBJ1-5; D remains unclear. This CDR3 has 15 residues. The germline CDR1 and CDR2 sequences are ENHRY and SYGVKD. The ends were cut back, 0 bases at V and 7 bases at J, with 13 bases in the middle. As DNA, the CDR3 is TGTGCCATCAGTGAGTCTGGCGGGCGGGGACAGCCCCAGCATTTT. Protein sequence: CAISESGGRGQPQHF.

The J gene is TRBJ2-5, the V gene TRBV5-4; unclear D gene. The J call is in doubt because the DNA end fits TRBJ2-7 better. The CDR3 runs to 14 residues. Germline lookup yields CDR1 SGHNT and CDR2 YYREEE (reference sequence). This CDR3 is CASSLGRTDYEQYF. The CDR3 coding sequence is TGTGCCAGCAGCTTGGGTCGGACCGACTACGAGCAGTACTTC.

The chain employs TRBV5-1 and TRBJ1-3, with 9 bases identical to TRBD1. The germline V gene has CDR1 SGHRS and CDR2 YFSETQ. J was trimmed by 2 bases and V by 5 bases; bases with no gene match: 5. The CDR3 totals 15 residues. The CDR3 region has the DNA TGCGCCAGCAGGGGAAGGACAGGGGCTGGAAACACCATATATTTT. It specifies CASRGRTGAGNTIYF. Filled out from reference TRBV5-1 and TRBJ1-3, the complete variable domain reads KAGVTQTPRYLIKTRGQQVTLSCSPISGHRSVSWYQQTPGQGLQFLFEYFSETQRNKGNFPGRFSGRQFSNSRSEMNVSTLELGDSALYLCASRGRTGAGNTIYFGEGSWLTVV.

This clone was seen once. J is TRBJ2-1 and V is TRBV27; 7 bases line up with TRBD2. The CDR3 consists of 15 residues. The V gene's germline CDR1 is MNHEY and CDR2 SMNVEV (reference sequence). V was pared by 5 bases and J by 3 bases, with 7 bases of the junction left unmatched. This chain's CDR3 is CASSPLADYYNEQFF. The CDR3 region has the DNA TGTGCCAGCAGTCCTCTAGCGGATTACTACAATGAGCAGTTCTTC.

The J gene is TRBJ1-2, the V gene TRBV28, with 10 bases lining up with TRBD1. Germline V gene sequence: CDR1 MDHEN, CDR2 SYDVKM. V was clipped by 6 bases and J by 4 bases; unmatched bases: 8. The CDR3 runs 15 residues. CDR3 sequence reads: CASRFRDRGVYGYTF. CDR3 bases: TGTGCCAGCAGGTTCCGGGACAGGGGTGTCTATGGCTACACCTTC.

This sequence joins TRBV28 and TRBJ2-2, with D maybe TRBD1 (6 bases). This CDR3 spans 14 amino acids. V was trimmed by 4 bases and J by 8 bases, leaving 14 bases between them. Germline assignment: CDR1 MDHEN and CDR2 SYDVKM. CDR3 amino acids: CASSSTGKIGELFF. CDR3 DNA sequence: TGTGCCAGCAGTTCCACAGGGAAGATAGGGGAGCTGTTTTTT.

This clone appeared a few times. This rearrangement joins TRBV27 to TRBJ1-1; 7 bases agree with TRBD1. The CDR3 length is 15 residues. Trimming at V came to 3 bases and at J to 6 bases, leaving 10 bases not matched to a gene. From germline, CDR1 is MNHEY and CDR2 SMNVEV (reference sequence). CDR3 DNA: TGTGCCAGCAGTTTTATTTTGGACAGGCCTTCTGAAGCTTTCTTT. This encodes CASSFILDRPSEAFF.

This sequence joins TRBV7-3 and TRBJ2-5, with TRBD2 matching over 11 bases. This CDR3 spans 18 amino acids. Germline CDR1 reads SGHTA; CDR2 reads FQGTGA. V shed 5 bases, J shed 4 bases, and the junction held 15 bases outside the gene matches. The CDR3 bases are TGTGCCAGCAGCGTAGGGACTAGCGGACAGGGTAGGGGAGAGACCCAGTACTTC. Protein sequence: CASSVGTSGQGRGETQYF. Together with reference TRBV7-3 and TRBJ2-5, the CDR3 gives the full variable domain: GAGVSQTPSNKVTEKGKYVELRCDPISGHTALYWYRQSLGQGPEFLIYFQGTGAADDSGLPNDRFFAVRPEGSVSTLKIQRTERGDSAVYLCASSVGTSGQGRGETQYFGPGTRLLVL.

In its sample, this clone was seen once. The rearrangement uses TRBV28 and TRBJ2-1; tentatively, D is TRBD2 (6 bases). V was pared by 6 bases and J by 9 bases, with 18 bases between. The germline V gene has CDR1 MDHEN and CDR2 SYDVKM. CDR3 length: 14 amino acids. Here the CDR3 reads CASRGPLATVEQFF. The CDR3, as DNA: TGTGCCAGCAGGGGGCCACTAGCTACGGTTGAGCAGTTCTTC.

This clone was seen just once. V gene TRBV30 combines with J gene TRBJ2-7; 10 nucleotides align to TRBD1. This CDR3 comprises 13 residues. Germline CDR1 reads GTSNPN; CDR2 reads SVGIG (reference sequence). With 4 bases clipped from V and 5 bases from J, the junction kept 5 bases outside the gene matches. In nucleotides, the CDR3 is TGTGCCTGGACGAGACAGGGGGCGGACGAGCAGTACTTC. It translates to CAWTRQGADEQYF.

This rearrangement joins TRBV28 to TRBJ1-2; weak D call: TRBD1 (6 bases). This CDR3 is 14 amino acids long. V was pared by 3 bases and J by 7 bases, with 15 bases between. Per the germline V gene, CDR1 is MDHEN and CDR2 is SYDVKM. In DNA form, the CDR3 reads TGTGCCAGCAGTTTGGGGGGGGGCGCGACTGGCTACACCTTC. It translates to CASSLGGGATGYTF.